This T cell receptor beta chain appears in the sequencing data of a study of blood T cells in healthy people across ages. Points from the study as a whole: Across the age range, TCR beta diversity per million T cells fell in a roughly linear way. Unsorted PBMCs ruled out conclusive naive versus antigen-experienced comparison.

It was with a sample-barcoded 5' primer and a J-beta primer mix that a second PCR of about 6 to 12 cycles was run. TCRdb used MiXCR to reprocess the 5' RACE reads, holding one entry per CDR3 protein. The repertoire holds around 1,800,000 distinct CDR3 sequences, more than 35% seen once, with more than 20% in the top ten. V was clipped by 5 bases and J by 4 bases, with 12 bases between them. CDR3 length: 14 amino acids. Turning to this clonotype: Antigen unknown.

V is TRBV12-3 or TRBV12-4 and J is TRBJ2-1; D remains ambiguous. The sample was blood. The sequence derives from a human donor in good health. This chain's CDR3 is CASSRVQGYNEQFF. The CDR3 bases are TGTGCCAGCAGTCGCGTACAAGGATACAATGAGCAGTTCTTC.